The 8 T cell receptor beta chains in this list originate from one sample, sequenced in a study of identifying expanded T cells in peripheral blood. Profiled with immunoSEQ multiplex PCR; TCRdb holds only in-frame clones, not every one. The profile shows around 130,000 clones, approximately 86% of them singletons. The material sequenced was blood. All receptors come from a person aged 18 to 75 in good health.

This clone appeared a single time. The V and J genes are TRBV28 and TRBJ1-1, with D unclear. The ends were cut back, 4 bases at V and 1 base at J, with 13 bases in the middle. Germline V gene lookup returns CDR1 MDHEN and CDR2 SYDVKM. This CDR3 is 15 amino acids long. The CDR3 DNA follows: TGTGCCAGCAGTTCCCCCGCTGCGGGGAACACTGAAGCTTTCTTT. This gives the protein CASSSPAAGNTEAFF.

The gene calls are TRBV5-8 and TRBJ1-1; D possibly corresponds to TRBD1 (5 bases). The germline V and J ends were trimmed by 9 bases and 4 bases, with 16 bases remaining between them. This CDR3 is 13 amino acids long. Germline CDR1 is SGHTS and CDR2 is YDEGEE. The CDR3: CATKRGRLTEAFF. The CDR3, as DNA: TGTGCCACTAAACGGGGCAGGCTCACTGAAGCTTTCTTT.

This clone was seen a single time. The chain carries TRBV19 and TRBJ2-2; TRBD1 is a possible D gene (6 bases). This CDR3 has 15 residues. V lost 6 bases and J 5 bases, leaving 16 bases between the germline ends. Germline V gene lookup returns CDR1 LNHDA and CDR2 SQIVND (reference sequence). DNA of the CDR3: TGTGCCAGTAGCCCGGGACAAGCCCAGACCGGGGAGCTGTTTTTT. Translation: CASSPGQAQTGELFF. Supplemented by reference TRBV19 and TRBJ2-2, the full variable domain reads DGGITQSPKYLFRKEGQNVTLSCEQNLNHDAMYWYRQDPGQGLRLIYYSQIVNDFQKGDIAEGYSVSREKKESFPLTVTSAQKNPTAFYLCASSPGQAQTGELFFGEGSRLTVL.

This clone was detected a few times. J is TRBJ2-1 and V is TRBV27; 9 positions agree with TRBD1. The V gene's germline CDR1 is MNHEY and CDR2 SMNVEV (reference sequence). The CDR3 covers 17 residues. V was pared by 5 bases and J by 2 bases, with 10 bases of the junction left unmatched. The CDR3, as DNA: TGTGCCAGCAGTCCCCGGGACAGGGCGTATGCCTACAATGAGCAGTTCTTC. Encoded protein: CASSPRDRAYAYNEQFF.

This sequence joins TRBV19 and TRBJ2-5, with D perhaps being TRBD1 or TRBD2 (6 bases each). CDR1 LNHDA and CDR2 SQIVND come from the germline V gene (reference sequence). V was shortened by 3 bases and J by 5 bases, with 7 bases between the two germline ends. The CDR3 is 12 amino acids. The CDR3: CASSIGGETQYF. For the CDR3, the DNA is TGTGCCAGTAGTATCGGGGGCGAGACCCAGTACTTC.

About this clone: The sample carries other DNA sequences with the same CDR3. The V call is TRBV5-1, the J call TRBJ2-1; D perhaps matches TRBD1 (5 bases). Looked up from germline, CDR1 is SGHRS and CDR2 is YFSETQ. The CDR3 runs 13 residues. With 0 bases removed from V and 5 bases from J, the gap between germline ends came to 6 bases. The CDR3 bases are TGCGCCAGCAGCTTGGACAGGAACAATGAGCAGTTCTTC. Amino acids: CASSLDRNNEQFF.

The rearrangement joins TRBV19 to TRBJ2-5; perhaps TRBD1 as D (6 bases). This CDR3 is 13 amino acids long. The V gene lost 2 bases and the J gene lost 3 bases, with 7 bases spanning the gap. CDR1 LNHDA and CDR2 SQIVND come from the germline V gene (reference sequence). The CDR3 loop is CASSIRGKETQYF. The CDR3 DNA reads TGTGCCAGTAGTATAAGGGGGAAAGAGACCCAGTACTTC.

This clone was detected only a few times. This sequence joins TRBV7-9 and TRBJ2-7, with TRBD1 as a possible D gene (5 bases). The CDR3 consists of 14 residues. V was pared by 1 base and J by 3 bases, with 10 bases between. Germline V gene data show CDR1 as SEHNR and CDR2 as FQNEAQ (reference sequence). In DNA form, the CDR3 reads TGTGCCAGCAGCTTAGGGGGCAGTTACTACGAGCAGTACTTC. Amino acid sequence: CASSLGGSYYEQYF.